This T cell receptor (beta chain) was captured by sequencing in a study of shared clonotypes between healthy human individuals (dated by TCRdb to 2018 to 2020). In terms of the full investigation: A few men and a couple of women, aged 18 to 49 years, made up the cohort. Libraries were prepared and TCR repertoires were sequenced by different laboratories using diverse techniques, in order to increase sequencing depth and limit assay-specific biases. Leukapheresis yielded between about 0.9 and 9.5 billion PBMCs per donor. For each donor, three plates each were used for CD4 naive and CD4 memory, two plates were used for CD8 naive, and one plate was used for CD8 memory. To estimate repertoire size and how much clonotype sharing occurs between individuals, the study deeply sequenced the blood TCR repertoires of several healthy adults. Summary of the overall study and its limitations: Sampling was limited to blood, and TCR repertoires in tissue likely differ from TCR repertoires in blood. About 4.5% of naive CD4, 3.5% of naive CD8, 2.3% of memory CD4, and about 0.4% of memory CD8 clonotypes were shared across a few donors. Estimated clonotype richness was generally larger for naive than for memory subsets. The genetic and exposure-history diversity represented was limited by the small number of donors. Compared with non-shared clonotypes, clonotypes shared by all four sorted-subset donors had higher generation probabilities. Based on pairwise subsampling, the degree of clonotype sharing among donors was expected to be affected by sequencing depth. Incomplete sequencing was indicated by rarefaction of sorted-subset datasets, despite the large sequencing depth.

TCR CDR3 regions were amplified from genomic DNA by multiplex PCR using the deep immunoSEQ assay. Genomic DNA extracted from each cell subset was distributed evenly over all wells of several immunoSEQ 96-well plates, and each plate served as one replicate. For sorted subsets, 200 to 250 ng of genomic DNA, equivalent to 25,000 to 35,000 T cell genomes, went into each replicate PCR. Purified libraries were measured with a Qubit 3.0 fluorometer, size-checked on a Bioanalyzer 2100, and measured again with the KAPA Library Quantification kit. Each immunoSEQ 96-well plate was sequenced on its own single-read 150-cycle Illumina NextSeq 550 flow cell. The authors' analysis ran thus. Because the immunoSEQ output included only junctional sequences and no quality scores, the filtering could not be the same as the filtering used for full-length reads. To assign V/J genes and CDR3, sequences were annotated against IMGT germline references using PyIR, a Python wrapper for IgBLAST v1.9. Reads were removed for weak V/J assignments (E-value above 1e-6), missing CDR3, stop codons, out-of-frame junctions, or ambiguous translated residues. V3J clonotypes were defined by identical inferred V gene, J gene, and CDR3 amino acid sequence. Percentage overlap between repertoires was calculated by dividing the number of shared unique clonotypes by the size of the smaller repertoire. Repertoire richness was assessed with RTK rarefaction, the Chao1 estimator, and Recon v2.1 estimates of unobserved clonotypes. OLGA was used to compute generation probabilities for all TCRbeta clonotypes that the gDNA method yielded from a handful of donors. TCRdb limited this immuneACCESS table to in-frame rearrangements with V and J called. A share of clones is missing; checked studies link under half to unresolved V genes, and the rest is unexplained. V, J and clone size are taken as reported in that table, and D and trimming were inferred from the DNA itself. Here the sample has 850,000 to 1,200,000 clones; approximately 76% occur a single time. The top ten clonotypes cover about 1.4% of the sample.

Donors were healthy HIV-negative adults with no recently reported acute infections or vaccinations. Every donor was a Caucasian adult living in Nashville, Tennessee, USA. CD4+ T cells were enriched through magnetic negative selection, after which naive cells were positively selected on CD45RA and the remaining negative fraction served as the memory subset. Blood was obtained by leukapheresis, after which PBMCs were separated by Ficoll-Histopaque density gradient centrifugation and cryopreserved in liquid nitrogen vapor phase. Analytical flow cytometry was used to check the purity and quantity of every magnetically sorted T cell population. Genomic DNA was isolated from every sorted fraction and measured by UV absorbance on a Nanodrop 2000c. As regards this clone: Its antigen remains undetermined. No quality values exist for individual bases; no much larger clone is one base distant. The sample holds other DNA sequences that translate to the same CDR3.

This clonotype originated in a man between 18 and 35 years old in good health. Sequenced sample: memory CD4+ T cells sorted from blood. What the cell subset or site label conveys for this sample: CD45RA-negative fraction.

The CDR3 protein sequence reads: CASSYSRLGETQYF. The DNA sequence reads TGTGCCAGCAGTTACTCGCGGTTGGGGGAGACCCAGTACTTC. This chain is built from TRBV6-5 and TRBJ2-5; no D segment can be confidently identified. Deletion took 0 bases off V and 5 bases off J, with a span of 10 bases between the germline ends. Per the germline V gene, MNHEY is the CDR1 and SVGAGI is the CDR2. CDR3 length: 14 amino acids, cysteine to phenylalanine. The DNA shown is the 42-base CDR3, in frame from base 1.